Below, 30 T cell receptor beta chains from the same sample are listed, as sequenced in a study of OX40 agonist ivuxolimab in advanced cancers. Assay used: immunoSEQ multiplex PCR; TCRdb lists only in-frame clones, some missing. The repertoire holds 65,000 to 70,000 clones, with about 89% as singletons. The sample consisted of CD4+ or CD8+ T cells sorted from blood, taken in a trial of the OX40 agonist ivuxolimab. The receptors were sampled from an adult with an advanced solid tumor such as melanoma, head and neck, liver or kidney cancer.

This chain links TRBV18 with TRBJ1-1; 11 bases line up with TRBD1. CDR1 KGHSH and CDR2 LQKENI come from the germline V gene. This CDR3 is 15 amino acids long. With 5 bases clipped from V and 2 bases from J, the junction kept 4 bases outside the gene matches. CDR3 coding DNA: TGTGCCAGCTCAGGACAGGGGGCAACTAACACTGAAGCTTTCTTT. Translating it yields CASSGQGATNTEAFF.

V usage is TRBV5-1 and J usage is TRBJ1-1; TRBD1 might be the D (6 bases). Trimming removed 4 bases at V and 0 bases at J, with 10 bases between. Germline CDR1 is SGHRS and CDR2 is YFSETQ. The CDR3 totals 14 residues. The CDR3 is CASSPQGMNTEAFF. Written as DNA, the CDR3 is TGCGCCAGCAGCCCACAGGGTATGAACACTGAAGCTTTCTTT.

This chain joins TRBV7-9 and TRBJ2-2; 7 bases fit TRBD1. V shed 4 bases, J shed 7 bases, and the junction held 12 bases outside the gene matches. The CDR3 is made up of 16 amino acids. Germline lookup yields CDR1 SEHNR and CDR2 FQNEAQ (reference sequence). The CDR3 DNA sequence: TGTGCCAGCAGCTCCTGGACAGGTGGAGGTGGCGGGGAGCTGTTTTTT. Translating it yields CASSSWTGGGGGELFF.

V and J are TRBV18 and TRBJ2-1; D ambiguous. Per germline, CDR1 KGHSH and CDR2 LQKENI. The V and J ends lost 2 bases and 7 bases respectively, with 6 bases between them. The CDR3 consists of 12 residues. CDR3 loop: CASSPTRNEQFF. As DNA, the CDR3 is TGTGCCAGCTCACCAACGCGGAATGAGCAGTTCTTC.

The CDR3 here is CASSLAGGTSYEQYF. CDR3 sequence (DNA): TGTGCCAGCAGCTTGGCCGGGGGCACCTCCTACGAGCAGTACTTC. The chain recombines TRBV7-2 with TRBJ2-7; D is tentatively TRBD1 or TRBD2 (6 bases each). Trimming left V 3 bases short and J 0 bases short, with 12 bases between. The germline gives CDR1 SGHTA, CDR2 FQGNSA. This CDR3 is 15 amino acids long.

The gene calls are TRBV28 and TRBJ2-7; 10 bases match TRBD1. CDR1 is MDHEN, CDR2 SYDVKM, per germline. The length of the CDR3 is 16 residues. Trimming took 4 bases from V and 3 from J; bases not matched to a gene: 9. CDR3 in amino acids: CASSSTGTGVYYEQYF. The CDR3 region has the DNA TGTGCCAGCAGTTCAACCGGGACAGGGGTTTACTACGAGCAGTACTTC.

This chain links TRBV5-1 with TRBJ2-7, with a tentative D call TRBD1 (5 bases). Germline V lookup: CDR1 SGHRS, CDR2 YFSETQ. Trimming left V 0 bases short and J 3 bases short, with 7 bases between. The CDR3 contains 13 residues. CDR3 DNA sequence: TGCGCCAGCAGCTTGGCCACAGGCTACGAGCAGTACTTC. Encoded protein: CASSLATGYEQYF.

In its sample, this clone was seen a few times. The chain uses TRBV5-1 and TRBJ2-5; D ambiguous. Germline-derived CDR1 and CDR2 are SGHRS and YFSETQ. The V gene lost 1 base and the J gene lost 5 bases, with 9 bases spanning the gap. The CDR3 spans 13 residues. CDR3 sequence (DNA): TGCGCCAGCAGCTTGAATCTGGGGGAGACCCAGTACTTC. Its translation: CASSLNLGETQYF.

The rearrangement links TRBV19 to TRBJ2-3; D may correspond to TRBD1 or TRBD2 (5 bases each). There are 15 residues in the CDR3. Between the trimmed V and J ends, which lost 8 bases and 1 base, there was a span of 16 bases. Germline V gives CDR1 LNHDA, CDR2 SQIVND (reference sequence). CDR3 sequence reads: CASGPGFRGTDTQYF. The CDR3 coding sequence is TGTGCCAGTGGCCCGGGATTCAGGGGCACAGATACGCAGTATTTT.

The genes are TRBV4-1 and TRBJ1-1, with a possible D match to TRBD1 (5 bases). Germline CDR1 and CDR2: MGHRA and YSYEKL. Trimming left V 8 bases short and J 0 bases short, with 10 bases between. This CDR3 contains 13 residues. The CDR3, as DNA: TGCGCCAGCTGGGGCACCATGAACACTGAAGCTTTCTTT. Its protein is CASWGTMNTEAFF.

V gene TRBV27 combines with J gene TRBJ1-5, with TRBD1 matching over 7 bases. After removal of 2 bases from V and 4 bases from J, the junction contained 11 bases not matched to a gene. Germline values: CDR1 MNHEY, CDR2 SMNVEV (reference sequence). The CDR3 runs 17 residues. In nucleotides, the CDR3 is TGTGCCAGCAGTTTAGGAGGACAGGCTGACGGGAATCAGCCCCAGCATTTT. Translated: CASSLGGQADGNQPQHF.

The V gene is TRBV10-3, the J gene TRBJ1-2, with D unclear. The CDR3 has 14 residues. CDR1 ENHRY and CDR2 SYGVKD come from the germline V gene. Trimming removed 0 bases at V and 4 bases at J, with 9 bases between. CDR3 sequence (DNA): TGTGCCATCAGTGAGTCTTCCGTATCCTATGGCTACACCTTC. The encoded protein is CAISESSVSYGYTF.

This clone was detected once. The rearrangement uses TRBV6-4 and TRBJ1-1; D ambiguous. Germline V gene data show CDR1 as MRHNA and CDR2 as SNTAGT. V lost 7 bases and J 3 bases, leaving 9 bases between the germline ends. There are 12 residues in the CDR3. DNA of the CDR3: TGTGCCAGCAATCTGAGTGACACTGAAGCTTTCTTT. Encoded protein: CASNLSDTEAFF.

The genes are TRBV7-9 and TRBJ1-2; D gene ambiguous. The CDR3 loop spans 15 amino acids. Trimming took off 5 bases at V and 1 base at J, with 14 bases between the two ends. CDR1 and CDR2 (germline): SEHNR, FQNEAQ (reference sequence). The CDR3 sequence: CASSPPSMSNYGYTF. The CDR3 region has the DNA TGTGCCAGCAGCCCACCCTCCATGAGTAACTATGGCTACACCTTC. The complete variable domain, with remaining parts taken from reference TRBV7-9 and TRBJ1-2, reads DTGVSQNPRHKITKRGQNVTFRCDPISEHNRLYWYRQTLGQGPEFLTYFQNEAQLEKSRLLSDRFSAERPKGSFSTLEIQRTEQGDSAMYLCASSPPSMSNYGYTFGSGTRLTVV.

The V call is TRBV5-5, the J call TRBJ2-7; 9 bases align to TRBD2. Germline loops: CDR1 SGHKS, CDR2 YYEKEE (reference sequence). V lost 0 bases, J lost 3 bases, and 4 bases stayed unmatched. The CDR3 is 15 amino acids. CDR3 amino acids: CASSLEGSGSYEQYF. The CDR3 nucleotides are TGTGCCAGCAGCTTGGAGGGTAGCGGGAGCTACGAGCAGTACTTC.

This clone appeared once. This chain joins TRBV29-1 and TRBJ1-2, with TRBD1 matching over 10 bases. CDR1 is SQVTM and CDR2 is ANQGSEA in the germline V gene. The CDR3 runs 14 residues. Trimming took 5 bases from V and 0 from J; bases not matched to a gene: 3. CDR3 in DNA: TGCAGCGTTAGACAGGGGGCGGCTAACTATGGCTACACCTTC. This gives the protein CSVRQGAANYGYTF. Filled out from reference TRBV29-1 and TRBJ1-2, the complete variable domain reads SAVISQKPSRDICQRGTSLTIQCQVDSQVTMMFWYRQQPGQSLTLIATANQGSEATYESGFVIDKFPISRPNLTFSTLTVSNMSPEDSSIYLCSVRQGAANYGYTFGSGTRLTVV.

With regard to this clone: Sequence at one end of the junction differs from germline and may be a read error. In DNA form, the CDR3 reads TGTGCCAGCTCACCAGGGGCTTTTGGGCCCACTTTT. Translation gives CASSPGAFGPTF. The rearrangement uses TRBV18 and TRBJ2-3, with a tentative D call TRBD1 (5 bases). CDR1 and CDR2 (germline): KGHSH, LQKENI. The CDR3 extends over 12 amino acids.

The chain carries TRBV5-1 and TRBJ2-2; 7 bases match TRBD1. Per germline, CDR1 SGHRS and CDR2 YFSETQ. V shed 5 bases and J 6 bases; nucleotides not matched to a gene: 7. The CDR3 has 14 amino acids. The CDR3 is CASRLDRAAGELFF. The CDR3 DNA reads TGCGCCAGCAGGTTAGACAGGGCGGCCGGGGAGCTGTTTTTT.

The genes are TRBV4-1 and TRBJ1-1; possibly TRBD1 for D (6 bases). The CDR3 is 15 residues long. Looked up from germline, CDR1 is MGHRA and CDR2 is YSYEKL. Between the trimmed V and J ends, which lost 3 bases and 4 bases, there was a span of 15 bases. The CDR3 sequence is CASSQGGGRVTEAFF. CDR3 nucleotide sequence: TGCGCCAGCAGCCAGGGGGGGGGCAGGGTCACTGAAGCTTTCTTT.

The chain carries TRBV5-5 and TRBJ2-2; D tentatively reads TRBD1 or TRBD2 (5 bases each). In germline, CDR1 is SGHKS, CDR2 YYEKEE (reference sequence). Trimming took off 1 base at V and 0 bases at J, with 7 bases between the two ends. This CDR3 region has 15 residues. For the CDR3, the DNA is TGTGCCAGCAGCTTGCGGGGACCGAACACCGGGGAGCTGTTTTTT. Translating it yields CASSLRGPNTGELFF.

The V call is TRBV11-2, the J call TRBJ2-7; 11 bases are a match to TRBD2. Germline values: CDR1 SGHAT, CDR2 FQNNGV. The CDR3 consists of 16 residues. Germline trimming cut 5 bases from V and 7 bases from J; bases unmatched to any gene: 13. The CDR3: CASSLHGTSGPREQYF. For the CDR3, the DNA is TGTGCCAGCAGCCTTCACGGGACTAGCGGTCCCCGGGAGCAGTACTTC.

The V and J genes are TRBV19 and TRBJ2-5; 7 nucleotides line up with TRBD1. The J call may be mistaken, given a closer DNA end match to TRBJ2-7. This CDR3 is built from 15 residues. The germline CDR1 and CDR2 sequences are LNHDA and SQIVND (reference sequence). CDR3 sequence: CASSINRGPSYEQYF. The CDR3 coding sequence is TGTGCCAGTAGTATCAACAGGGGTCCCTCCTACGAGCAGTACTTC.

The V call is TRBV29-1, the J call TRBJ2-2; D possibly matches TRBD1 or TRBD2 (5 bases each). There are 14 residues in the CDR3. CDR1 is SQVTM and CDR2 is ANQGSEA in the germline V gene. Deletions cut 4 bases from V and 3 bases from J, with 12 bases between. The CDR3 DNA is TGCAGCGTTGCACCGGGGACGTACACCGGGGAGCTGTTTTTT. It specifies CSVAPGTYTGELFF.

The chain employs TRBV12-5 and TRBJ1-4, with D maybe TRBD1 (6 bases). CDR1 and CDR2 from the germline V gene are LGHNT and FRNRAP. The CDR3 consists of 18 residues. V was cut by 0 bases and J by 3 bases, with 17 bases left in between. The CDR3 DNA follows: TGTGCTAGTGGTTTGGTATGGGGAGGGGGTTGTGCTAATGAAAAACTGTTTTTT. It codes for CASGLVWGGGCANEKLFF.

The chain has TRBV6-6 and TRBJ2-7; D ambiguous. Trimming left V 5 bases short and J 3 bases short, with 14 bases between. The length of the CDR3 is 14 residues. Germline CDR1 and CDR2: MNHNY and SVGAGI (reference sequence). The CDR3 spells CASSGQGSRYEQYF. As DNA, the CDR3 is TGTGCCAGCAGTGGGCAAGGGTCACGCTACGAGCAGTACTTC.

This clone appeared once. The J gene is TRBJ2-7, the V gene TRBV19, with TRBD2 matching over 11 bases. This CDR3 has 15 residues. CDR1 and CDR2 (germline): LNHDA, SQIVND (reference sequence). V was pared by 4 bases and J by 3 bases, with 5 bases of the junction left unmatched. The CDR3 reads CASSRQTSGDYEQYF. CDR3 DNA: TGTGCCAGTAGTAGACAGACTAGCGGGGACTACGAGCAGTACTTC.

In regard to this clone: Other DNA sequences in the sample encode the same CDR3. The chain is built from TRBV18 and TRBJ2-1, with no clear D. The germline CDR1 and CDR2 sequences are KGHSH and LQKENI. The CDR3 has 14 residues. V lost 3 bases and J 0 bases, leaving 6 bases between the germline ends. The CDR3 here is CASSPQSSYNEQFF. DNA of the CDR3: TGTGCCAGCTCACCTCAGAGCTCCTACAATGAGCAGTTCTTC.

J is TRBJ2-4 and V is TRBV6-5; D is possibly TRBD2 (6 bases). Looked up from germline, CDR1 is MNHEY and CDR2 is SVGAGI. The CDR3 covers 14 residues. V was pared by 5 bases and J by 9 bases, with 17 bases between. The CDR3 sequence: CASSTLGTRGIQYF. CDR3 nucleotide sequence: TGTGCCAGCAGTACCTTGGGGACGCGGGGCATTCAGTACTTC.

The rearrangement links TRBV5-5 to TRBJ2-4; unclear D gene. The CDR3 has 13 amino acids. V was cut by 0 bases and J by 6 bases, with 7 bases left in between. Germline assignment: CDR1 SGHKS and CDR2 YYEKEE (reference sequence). The CDR3 sequence is CASSLAALNIQYF. The CDR3 DNA reads as TGTGCCAGCAGCTTGGCTGCCTTAAACATTCAGTACTTC.

This rearrangement joins TRBV7-2 to TRBJ2-3, with TRBD2 matching 9 bases. The CDR3 consists of 14 residues. In germline, CDR1 is SGHTA, CDR2 FQGNSA. The CDR3 DNA is TGTGCTAGCGGGAGCGGGAGCAAAGCAGATACGCAGTATTTT. This sequence encodes CASGSGSKADTQYF. The entire variable domain, with the rest obtained from reference TRBV7-2 and TRBJ2-3, is as follows: GAGVSQSPSNKVTEKGKDVELRCDPISGHTALYWYRQSLGQGLEFLIYFQGNSAPDKSGLPSDRFSAERTGGSVSTLTIQRTQQEDSAVYLCASGSGSKADTQYFGPGTRLTVL.